This T cell receptor beta chain was observed in a study of preoperative IRX-2 immunotherapy in early breast cancer. The sample's treatment: preoperative locoregional IRX-2 cytokine immunotherapy. Patients received preoperative, locoregional IRX-2 cytokine immunotherapy in a phase Ib study. The V and J ends lost 8 bases and 3 bases, in that order; junction bases with no gene match: 10. The CDR3 is 15 residues long. Germline CDR1 reads LNHNV; CDR2 reads YYDKDF (reference sequence). Sequencing was performed with immunoSEQ multiplex PCR; in TCRdb, only in-frame clones are kept and a portion is missing. The profile shows around 28,000 clones, nearly 90% of them singletons.

This rearrangement joins TRBV15 to TRBJ2-7, with 10 bases aligning to TRBD1. The clonotype originates from a human donor with breast cancer. Collection of the sample occurred from a patient treated with IRX-2 immunotherapy. The CDR3 loop reads CATSLYGDRGYEQYF. CDR3 DNA: TGTGCCACCTCCCTTTACGGGGACAGGGGCTACGAGCAGTACTTC.